Listed below are T cell receptor beta chains from one sample, sequenced in a study of beta chain features in type 1 diabetes. Data came from immunoSEQ multiplex PCR; TCRdb stores just in-frame clones and leaves some out. This table holds 200,000 to 250,000 clones, about a tenth found once. Specimen: central memory CD4+ T cells from blood. Receptor source: a man in his late teens or twenties in good health. Both conserved end residues are trimmed from each CDR3.

v_call | cdr3_aa
TRBV11-2 | ASSPLRGNNEQF
TRBV4-2 | ASSPKGTSGSAGSETQY
TRBV30 | AWSVGGGLKTQY
TRBV5-1 | ASSPDRGLAKNIQY
TRBV14 | ASSLRQNTGELF
TRBV2 | ASSSGPYEQY
TRBV10-3 | ASAGGSGELF
TRBV30 | ACRRTGAVYGYT
TRBV7-2 | ASSRRRQANYGYT
TRBV6-4 | ASRGRETNEKLF
TRBV30 | AWSPNPGLAGGAYEQY
TRBV7-2 | ASSLEAGRSTEAF
TRBV7-2 | ASSPRMSGYGYT
TRBV7-9 | ASSEGATLH
TRBV10-3 | ATETSGKAGELF
TRBV30 | AWSGGTGGPNVLT
TRBV5-4 | ASSGGDTQY
TRBV10-3 | AISGGTSYNEQF
TRBV7-2 | ASSLAGTDRGELF
TRBV7-2 | ASSLVRRQPQH